This T cell receptor (beta chain) derives from a study of T cells in Graves' hyperthyroidism and ophthalmopathy. Study in general: Peripheral blood collection took place at initial diagnosis, before any treatment. General study results and limits: The blood repertoire included most of the expanded thyroid clonotypes above 0.001.

No progression to ophthalmopathy during 18 months of follow-up defined stable disease. Lactation, pregnancy, other autoimmune disease or uncontrolled infection excluded patients. This clonotype has ten or more counts. The antigen remains undetermined. Using RNA transcripts as the source, TCR beta CDR3 regions were amplified. With the HTBI primer set, the TCR CDR3 went through a first round of RT-PCR. TCRdb re-derived calls from the multiplex PCR reads in MiXCR, one entry per CDR3 protein. The table shows some 560,000 distinct CDR3 sequences, with 12% to 15% occurring only once. This receptor was taken from a middle-aged woman with Graves' hyperthyroidism. Sequencing input: blood.

The CDR3 region has the DNA TGCGCCAGCAGCTTGTGGGGGGAGAGCTACGAGCAGTACTTC. It encodes CASSLWGESYEQYF. The V call is TRBV5-1, the J call TRBJ2-7; TRBD2 might be the D (6 bases). V lost 1 base and J 3 bases, leaving 11 bases between the germline ends. This CDR3 region has 14 residues. Germline V lookup: CDR1 SGHRS, CDR2 YFSETQ.